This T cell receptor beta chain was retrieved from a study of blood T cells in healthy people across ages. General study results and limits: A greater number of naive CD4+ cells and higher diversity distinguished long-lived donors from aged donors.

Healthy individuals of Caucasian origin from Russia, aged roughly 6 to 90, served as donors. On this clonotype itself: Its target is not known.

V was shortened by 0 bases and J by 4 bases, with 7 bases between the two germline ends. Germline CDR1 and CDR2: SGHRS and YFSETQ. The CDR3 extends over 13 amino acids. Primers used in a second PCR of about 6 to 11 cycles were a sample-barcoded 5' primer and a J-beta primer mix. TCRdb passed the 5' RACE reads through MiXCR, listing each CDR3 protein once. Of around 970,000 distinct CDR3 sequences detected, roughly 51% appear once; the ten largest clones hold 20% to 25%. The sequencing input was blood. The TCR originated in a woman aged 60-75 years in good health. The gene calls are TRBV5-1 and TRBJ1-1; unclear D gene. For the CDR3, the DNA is TGCGCCAGCAGCTTGGACTCGGGCACTGAAGCTTTCTTT. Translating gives CASSLDSGTEAFF.